This TCR beta chain was observed in a study of blood T cell repertoires in COVID-19. The CDR3 runs 15 residues. The germline V gene encodes CDR1 MNHEY and CDR2 SVGAGI. Trimming removed 0 bases at V and 5 bases at J, with 13 bases between. Participant-given clinical history determined each cohort assignment. Symptom resolution, clearance, or two negative PCRs marked donors in Cohort 3 as recovered. In the study's own analysis: Reference gene primer amplification in the assay estimated nucleated cell counts. TCRdb's copy holds only in-frame clones and misses some; the assay was immunoSEQ multiplex PCR. That table furnishes V, J and clone size, whereas the DNA furnished D and trimming. Of a few hundred thousand clones listed, roughly 84% are singletons.

The chain carries TRBV6-5 and TRBJ1-1; D perhaps matches TRBD1 (5 bases). The sequence came from a woman aged 25 to 39 who had recovered from COVID-19. Sequencing was done on a sample of PBMCs or T cells enriched from blood (not recorded which). The CDR3 DNA sequence: TGTGCCAGCAGTTACTCTCCCCAGGGCTGGACTGAAGCTTTCTTT. This gives the protein CASSYSPQGWTEAFF.